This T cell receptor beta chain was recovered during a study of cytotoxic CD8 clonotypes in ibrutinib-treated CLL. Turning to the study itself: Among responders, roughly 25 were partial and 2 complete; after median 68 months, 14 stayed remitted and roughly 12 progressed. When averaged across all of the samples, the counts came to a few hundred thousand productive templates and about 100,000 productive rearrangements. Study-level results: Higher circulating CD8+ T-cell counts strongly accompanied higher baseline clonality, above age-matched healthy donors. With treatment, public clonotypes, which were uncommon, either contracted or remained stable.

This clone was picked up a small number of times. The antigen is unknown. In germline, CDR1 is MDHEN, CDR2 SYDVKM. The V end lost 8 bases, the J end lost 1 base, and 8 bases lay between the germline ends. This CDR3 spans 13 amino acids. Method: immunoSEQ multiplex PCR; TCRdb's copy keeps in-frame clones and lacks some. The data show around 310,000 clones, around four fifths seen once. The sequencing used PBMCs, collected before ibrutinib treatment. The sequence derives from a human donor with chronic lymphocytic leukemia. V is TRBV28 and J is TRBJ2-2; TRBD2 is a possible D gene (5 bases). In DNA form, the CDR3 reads TGTGCCAGCGACGGGGTGAACACCGGGGAGCTGTTTTTT. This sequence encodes CASDGVNTGELFF.